Below, 10 T cell receptor beta chains from the same sample are listed, as sequenced in a study of T cell repertoires in cytomegalovirus infection (dated by TCRdb to about 2019). Their target antigens are unknown. The treatment or condition label here, explained by the study, means: in vitro stimulation with specific CMV peptide epitopes to enrich CMV-specific T cells. These reads were obtained on an Illumina HiSeq 1500. TCRdb itself trimmed the public reads at Q25 with fastp, ran MiXCR and retained productive beta chains. CDR3 protein duplicates are merged, each entry listing the most common genes and DNA. The sample table records 600,000 to 700,000 distinct CDR3 sequences; around 30% of these occur just once. The ten largest account for roughly 18% of the sample. The material was cultured PBMCs, obtained from culture after CMV antigen stimulation. The source is a human donor in good health (CMV status not recorded). Some clones in this sample may be carry-over from other donors' samples.

The chain joins TRBV5-3 to TRBJ2-3; D is perhaps TRBD1 (5 bases). TRBV5-3 is labeled an ORF, and its function is uncertain. The CDR3 extends over 15 amino acids. Deletions cut 8 bases from V and 4 bases from J, with 20 bases between. The CDR3 DNA reads TGTGCCAGCAGCACTACCAAGGGGCCCGCAGATACGCAGTATTTT. Its translation: CASSTTKGPADTQYF.

This clonotype was observed a handful of times. This sequence joins TRBV12-5 and TRBJ2-3; D gene uncertain. Germline V gives CDR1 LGHNT, CDR2 FRNRAP. The CDR3 consists of 11 residues. V was clipped by 6 bases and J by 8 bases, with 9 bases between them. The CDR3 bases are TGTGCTAGTGGCACCGGCGGTACGCAGTATTTT. It codes for CASGTGGTQYF. The full variable domain, with the rest looked up from reference TRBV12-5 and TRBJ2-3, is DARVTQTPRHKVTEMGQEVTMRCQPILGHNTVFWYRQTMMQGLELLAYFRNRAPLDDSGMPKDRFSAEMPDATLATLKIQPSEPRDSAVYFCASGTGGTQYFGPGTRLTVL.

The chain has TRBV24-1 and TRBJ1-5, with TRBD1 matching 7 bases. Germline CDR1 reads KGHDR; CDR2 reads SFDVKD. Trimming cost V 3 bases and J 7 bases; bases outside gene matches: 5. The CDR3 is 14 amino acids. The CDR3 sequence: CATSDRQGSQPQHF. For the CDR3, the DNA is TGTGCCACCAGTGATCGACAGGGAAGCCAGCCCCAGCATTTT.

The rearrangement uses TRBV7-6 and TRBJ2-3; either TRBD1 or TRBD2 may supply D (5 bases each). V lost 3 bases to trimming and J lost 2 bases, with 15 bases between them. The germline V gene has CDR1 SGHVS and CDR2 FNYEAQ. The CDR3 runs to 16 residues. The CDR3 nucleotides are TGTGCCAGCAGCTTTGTGGGGACCGGGACCACAGATACGCAGTATTTT. Translating gives CASSFVGTGTTDTQYF.

The CDR3 is CASSYSLRTGETEAFF. In DNA, the CDR3 is TGTGCCAGCAGTTACTCCCTAAGGACAGGGGAGACTGAAGCTTTCTTT. The chain is built from TRBV6-2 or TRBV6-3 and TRBJ1-1; 9 nucleotides align to TRBD1. Germline lookup yields CDR1 MNHEY and CDR2 SVGEGT. This CDR3 comprises 16 residues. The V and J ends lost 0 bases and 5 bases, in that order; junction bases with no gene match: 7.

This chain connects TRBV28 to TRBJ1-6; the D is unclear. CDR1 is MDHEN, CDR2 SYDVKM, per germline. This CDR3 spans 15 amino acids. With 3 bases removed from V and 3 bases from J, the gap between germline ends came to 9 bases. DNA for the CDR3: TGTGCCAGCAGTTTCTCGGCAGACTATAATTCACCCCTCCACTTT. Translating gives CASSFSADYNSPLHF.

This clonotype was seen more than once but under ten times. The rearrangement uses TRBV7-9 and TRBJ2-2, with 8 positions matching TRBD1. Germline CDR1 is SEHNR and CDR2 is FQNEAQ (reference sequence). The CDR3 is 16 residues long. Trimming at V came to 5 bases and at J to 8 bases, leaving 13 bases not matched to a gene. CDR3 in amino acids: CASSRRTGNYRGELFF. In DNA form, the CDR3 reads TGTGCCAGCAGCCGACGGACAGGGAATTACAGAGGGGAGCTGTTTTTT.

The CDR3 coding sequence is TGTGCCAGCACCCTCGGCGGGGAGCTGTTTTTT. It is translated as CASTLGGELFF. The chain uses TRBV12-3 or TRBV12-4 and TRBJ2-2; D remains unclear. V lost 7 bases and J lost 7, with 7 bases in between. The CDR3 consists of 11 residues.

This clonotype was seen many times. The V call is TRBV7-2, the J call TRBJ2-1; 7 bases are a match to TRBD1. The ends lost 2 bases at V and 4 bases at J; junction bases unmatched: 5. Germline CDR1 and CDR2: SGHTA and FQGNSA. The CDR3 runs 15 residues. This chain's CDR3 is CASSLNRGQYNEQFF. CDR3 DNA: TGTGCCAGCAGCTTAAACAGGGGTCAATACAATGAGCAGTTCTTC. The variable domain in full, completed from reference TRBV7-2 and TRBJ2-1, reads GAGVSQSPSNKVTEKGKDVELRCDPISGHTALYWYRQSLGQGLEFLIYFQGNSAPDKSGLPSDRFSAERTGGSVSTLTIQRTQQEDSAVYLCASSLNRGQYNEQFFGPGTRLTVL.

There are many counts of this clonotype. The V and J genes are TRBV7-2 and TRBJ2-3; no clear D. Germline lookup yields CDR1 SGHTA and CDR2 FQGNSA. The CDR3 covers 14 residues. Trimming took 3 bases from V and 1 from J, leaving 8 bases between them. This CDR3 is CASSFRRRTDTQYF. In nucleotides, the CDR3 is TGTGCCAGCAGCTTCCGGCGGCGCACAGATACGCAGTATTTT.